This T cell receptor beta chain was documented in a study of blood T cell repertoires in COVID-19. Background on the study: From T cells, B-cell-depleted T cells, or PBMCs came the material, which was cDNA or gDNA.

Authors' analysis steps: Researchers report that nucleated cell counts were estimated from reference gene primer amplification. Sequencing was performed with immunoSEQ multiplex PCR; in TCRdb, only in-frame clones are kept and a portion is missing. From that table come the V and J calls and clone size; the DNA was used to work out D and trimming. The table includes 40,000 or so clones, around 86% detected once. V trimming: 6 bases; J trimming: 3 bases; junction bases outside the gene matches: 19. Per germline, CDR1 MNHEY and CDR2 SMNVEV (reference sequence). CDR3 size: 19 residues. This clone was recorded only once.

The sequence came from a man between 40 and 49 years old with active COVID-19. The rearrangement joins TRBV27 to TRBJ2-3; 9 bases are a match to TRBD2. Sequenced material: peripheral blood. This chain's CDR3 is CASRPSWGPLAGVTDTQYF. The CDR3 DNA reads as TGTGCCAGCAGACCCTCGTGGGGGCCCTTAGCGGGAGTAACAGATACGCAGTATTTT.